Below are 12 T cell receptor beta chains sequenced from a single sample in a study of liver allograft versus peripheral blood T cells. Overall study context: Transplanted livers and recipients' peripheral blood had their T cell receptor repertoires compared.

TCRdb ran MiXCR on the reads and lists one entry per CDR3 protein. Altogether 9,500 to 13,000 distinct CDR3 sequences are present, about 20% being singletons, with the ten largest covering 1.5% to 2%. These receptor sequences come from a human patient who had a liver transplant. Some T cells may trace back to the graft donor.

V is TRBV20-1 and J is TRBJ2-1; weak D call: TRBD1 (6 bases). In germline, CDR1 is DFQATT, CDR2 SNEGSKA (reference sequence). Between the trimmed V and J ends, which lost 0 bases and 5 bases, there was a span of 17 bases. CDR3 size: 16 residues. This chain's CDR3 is CSARDPQGYRDNEQFF. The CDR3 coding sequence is TGCAGTGCTAGAGATCCTCAGGGGTATCGGGACAATGAGCAGTTCTTC.

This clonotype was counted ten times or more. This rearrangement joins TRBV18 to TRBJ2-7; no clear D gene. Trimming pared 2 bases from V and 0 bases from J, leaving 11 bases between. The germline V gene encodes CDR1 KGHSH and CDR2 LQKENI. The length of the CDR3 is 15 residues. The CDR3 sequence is CASSPSRDISYEQYF. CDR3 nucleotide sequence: TGTGCCAGCTCACCAAGCAGAGACATCTCCTACGAGCAGTACTTC.

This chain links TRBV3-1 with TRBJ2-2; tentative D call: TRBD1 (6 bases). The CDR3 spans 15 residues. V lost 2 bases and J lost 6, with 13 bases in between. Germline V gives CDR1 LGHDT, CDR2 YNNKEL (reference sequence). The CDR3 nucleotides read TGTGCCAGCAGCCAAATAGCTGAGGGGGCCGGGGAGCTGTTTTTT. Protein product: CASSQIAEGAGELFF. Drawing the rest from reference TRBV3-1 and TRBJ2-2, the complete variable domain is DTAVSQTPKYLVTQMGNDKSIKCEQNLGHDTMYWYKQDSKKFLKIMFSYNNKELIINETVPNRFSPKSPDKAHLNLHINSLELGDSAVYFCASSQIAEGAGELFFGEGSRLTVL.

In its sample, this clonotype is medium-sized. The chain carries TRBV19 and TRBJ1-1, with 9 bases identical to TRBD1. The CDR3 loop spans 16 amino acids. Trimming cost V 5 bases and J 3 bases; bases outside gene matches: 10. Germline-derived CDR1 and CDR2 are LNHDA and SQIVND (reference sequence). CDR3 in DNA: TGTGCCAGTAGTCCTACAGGGGGACAGGGTTACACTGAAGCTTTCTTT. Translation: CASSPTGGQGYTEAFF.

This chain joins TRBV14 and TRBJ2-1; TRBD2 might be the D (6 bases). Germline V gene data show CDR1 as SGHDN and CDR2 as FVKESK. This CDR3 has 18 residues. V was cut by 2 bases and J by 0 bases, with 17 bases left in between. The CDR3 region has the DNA TGTGCCAGCAGCCAACGAAGCGGGCCCTTTAGCTCCTACAATGAGCAGTTCTTC. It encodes CASSQRSGPFSSYNEQFF.

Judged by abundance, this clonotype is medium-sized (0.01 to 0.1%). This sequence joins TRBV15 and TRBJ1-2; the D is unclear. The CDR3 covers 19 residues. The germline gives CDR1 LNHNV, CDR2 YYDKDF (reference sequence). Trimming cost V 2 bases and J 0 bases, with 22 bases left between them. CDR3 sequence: CATSRPLQWIEKTNYGYTF. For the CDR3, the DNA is TGTGCCACCAGCAGACCATTACAGTGGATCGAGAAGACTAACTATGGCTACACCTTC.

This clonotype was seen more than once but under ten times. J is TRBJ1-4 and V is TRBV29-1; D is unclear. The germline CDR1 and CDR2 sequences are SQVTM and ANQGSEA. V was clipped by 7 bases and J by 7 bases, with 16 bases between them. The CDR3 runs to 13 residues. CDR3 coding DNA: TGCAGCGCCAACGGAGGATCGGCTGAAAAACTGTTTTTT. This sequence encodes CSANGGSAEKLFF.

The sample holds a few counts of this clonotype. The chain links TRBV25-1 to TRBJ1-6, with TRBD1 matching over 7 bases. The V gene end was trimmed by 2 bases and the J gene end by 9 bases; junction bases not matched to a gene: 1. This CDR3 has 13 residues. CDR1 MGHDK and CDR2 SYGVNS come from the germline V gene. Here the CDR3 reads CASSENRGSPLHF. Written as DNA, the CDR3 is TGTGCCAGCAGTGAAAACAGGGGTTCACCCCTCCACTTT.

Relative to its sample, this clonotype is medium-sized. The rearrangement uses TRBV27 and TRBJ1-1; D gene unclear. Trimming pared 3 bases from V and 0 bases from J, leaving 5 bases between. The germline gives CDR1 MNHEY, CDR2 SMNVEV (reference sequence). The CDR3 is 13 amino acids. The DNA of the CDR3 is TGTGCCAGCAGTTTCAATATGAACACTGAAGCTTTCTTT. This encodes CASSFNMNTEAFF.

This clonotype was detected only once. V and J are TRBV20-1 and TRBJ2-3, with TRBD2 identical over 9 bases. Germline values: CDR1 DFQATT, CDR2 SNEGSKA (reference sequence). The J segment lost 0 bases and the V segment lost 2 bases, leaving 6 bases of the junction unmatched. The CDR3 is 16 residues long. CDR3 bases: TGCAGTGCTAGACGGGCTAGCGGGATGAGCACAGATACGCAGTATTTT. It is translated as CSARRASGMSTDTQYF.

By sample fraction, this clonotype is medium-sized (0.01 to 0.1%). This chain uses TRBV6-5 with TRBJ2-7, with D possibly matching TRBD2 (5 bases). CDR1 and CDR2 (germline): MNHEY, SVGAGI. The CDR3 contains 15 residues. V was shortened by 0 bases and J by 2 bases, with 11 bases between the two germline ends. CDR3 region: CASSYSLDVPYEQYF. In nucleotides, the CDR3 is TGTGCCAGCAGTTACTCACTAGACGTTCCCTACGAGCAGTACTTC.

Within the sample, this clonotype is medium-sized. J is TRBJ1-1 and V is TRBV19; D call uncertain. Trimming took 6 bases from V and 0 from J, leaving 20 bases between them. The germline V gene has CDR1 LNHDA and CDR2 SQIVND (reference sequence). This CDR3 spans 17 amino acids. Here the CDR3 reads CASRVPPRAGLNTEAFF. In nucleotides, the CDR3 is TGTGCCAGTAGAGTACCCCCTCGAGCAGGTTTGAACACTGAAGCTTTCTTT.